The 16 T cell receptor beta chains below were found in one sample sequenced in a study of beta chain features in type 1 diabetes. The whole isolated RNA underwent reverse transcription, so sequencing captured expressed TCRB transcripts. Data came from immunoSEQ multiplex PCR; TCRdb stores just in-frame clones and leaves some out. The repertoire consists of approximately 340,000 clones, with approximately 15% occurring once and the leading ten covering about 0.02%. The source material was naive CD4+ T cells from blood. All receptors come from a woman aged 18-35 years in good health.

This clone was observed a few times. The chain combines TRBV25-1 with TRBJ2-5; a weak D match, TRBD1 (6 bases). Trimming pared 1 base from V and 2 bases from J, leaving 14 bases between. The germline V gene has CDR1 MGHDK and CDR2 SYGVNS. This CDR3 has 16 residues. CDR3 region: CASSELGRTGQETQYF. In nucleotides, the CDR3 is TGTGCCAGCAGTGAATTGGGCCGAACAGGGCAAGAGACCCAGTACTTC.

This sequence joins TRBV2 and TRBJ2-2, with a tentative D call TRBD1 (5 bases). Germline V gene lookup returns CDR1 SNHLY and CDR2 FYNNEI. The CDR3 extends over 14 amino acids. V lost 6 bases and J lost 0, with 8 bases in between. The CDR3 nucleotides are TGTGCCAGCAGGGACACACCGAACACCGGGGAGCTGTTTTTT. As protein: CASRDTPNTGELFF.

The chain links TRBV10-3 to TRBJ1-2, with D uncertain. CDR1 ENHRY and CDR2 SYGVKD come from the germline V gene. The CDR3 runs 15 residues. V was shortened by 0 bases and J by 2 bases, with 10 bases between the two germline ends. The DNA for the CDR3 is TGTGCCATCAGTGAGTCCCCCAGAACCAACTATGGCTACACCTTC. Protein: CAISESPRTNYGYTF.

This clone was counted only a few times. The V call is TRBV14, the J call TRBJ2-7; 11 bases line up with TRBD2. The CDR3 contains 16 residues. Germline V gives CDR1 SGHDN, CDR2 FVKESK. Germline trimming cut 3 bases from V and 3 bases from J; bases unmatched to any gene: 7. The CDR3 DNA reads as TGTGCCAGCAGCCAGGCCGGGACTAGCGGTTACTACGAGCAGTACTTC. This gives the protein CASSQAGTSGYYEQYF.

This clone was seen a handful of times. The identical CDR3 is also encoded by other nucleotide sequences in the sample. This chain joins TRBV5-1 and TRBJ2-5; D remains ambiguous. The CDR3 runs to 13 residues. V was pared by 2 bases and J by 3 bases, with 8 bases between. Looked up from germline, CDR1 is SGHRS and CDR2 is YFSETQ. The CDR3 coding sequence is TGCGCCAGCAGCTTCCAGGCAGAAGAGACCCAGTACTTC. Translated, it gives CASSFQAEETQYF.

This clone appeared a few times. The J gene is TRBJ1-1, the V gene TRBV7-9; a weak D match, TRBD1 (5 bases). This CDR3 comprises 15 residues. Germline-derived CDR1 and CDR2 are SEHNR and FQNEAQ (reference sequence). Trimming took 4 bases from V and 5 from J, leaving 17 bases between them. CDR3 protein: CASSSPRAPETEAFF. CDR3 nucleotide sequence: TGTGCCAGCAGCTCCCCCAGGGCCCCGGAAACTGAAGCTTTCTTT.

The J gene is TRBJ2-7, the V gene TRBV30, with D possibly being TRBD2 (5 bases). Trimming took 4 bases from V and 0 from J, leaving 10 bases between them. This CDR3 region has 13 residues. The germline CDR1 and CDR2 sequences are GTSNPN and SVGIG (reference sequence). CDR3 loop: CAWNPRGSYEQYF. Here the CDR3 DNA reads TGTGCCTGGAATCCCCGGGGCTCCTACGAGCAGTACTTC.

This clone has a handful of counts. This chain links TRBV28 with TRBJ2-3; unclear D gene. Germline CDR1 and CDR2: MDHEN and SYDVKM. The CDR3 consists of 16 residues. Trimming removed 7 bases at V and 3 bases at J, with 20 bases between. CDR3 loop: CASTTNGFLRTDTQYF. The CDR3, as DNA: TGTGCCAGCACCACGAACGGGTTTTTGAGGACAGATACGCAGTATTTT.

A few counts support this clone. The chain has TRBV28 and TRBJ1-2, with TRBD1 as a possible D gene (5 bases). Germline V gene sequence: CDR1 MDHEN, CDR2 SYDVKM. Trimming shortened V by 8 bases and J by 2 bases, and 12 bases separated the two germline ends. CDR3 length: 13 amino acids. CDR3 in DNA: TGTGCCAGCCATGGACAACCGAACTATGGCTACACCTTC. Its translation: CASHGQPNYGYTF.

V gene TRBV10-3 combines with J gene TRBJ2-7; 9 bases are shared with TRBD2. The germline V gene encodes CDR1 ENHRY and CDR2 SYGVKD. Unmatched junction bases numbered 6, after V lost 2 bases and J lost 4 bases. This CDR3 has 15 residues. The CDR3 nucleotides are TGTGCCATCAGTGAGAGCCTAGCGGGACATTACGAGCAGTACTTC. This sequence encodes CAISESLAGHYEQYF.

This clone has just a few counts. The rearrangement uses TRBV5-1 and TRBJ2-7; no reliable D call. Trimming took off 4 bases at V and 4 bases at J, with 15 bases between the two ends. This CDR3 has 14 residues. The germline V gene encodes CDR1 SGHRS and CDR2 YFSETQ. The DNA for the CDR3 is TGCGCCAGCAGCCCACCCGGTGCCGGTTACGAGCAGTACTTC. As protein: CASSPPGAGYEQYF.

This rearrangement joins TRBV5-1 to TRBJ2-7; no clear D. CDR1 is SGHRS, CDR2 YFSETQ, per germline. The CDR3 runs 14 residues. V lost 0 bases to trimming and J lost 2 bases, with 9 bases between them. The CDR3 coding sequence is TGCGCCAGCAGCTTGGACCACAGCCCCTACGAGCAGTACTTC. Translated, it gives CASSLDHSPYEQYF.

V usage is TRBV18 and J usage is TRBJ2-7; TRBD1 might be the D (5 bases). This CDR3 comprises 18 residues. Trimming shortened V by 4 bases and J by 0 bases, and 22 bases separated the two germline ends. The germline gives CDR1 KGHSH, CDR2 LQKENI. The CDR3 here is CASSLLSSQGKSSYEQYF. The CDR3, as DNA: TGTGCCAGCTCACTACTTAGTAGCCAGGGAAAGAGCTCCTACGAGCAGTACTTC.

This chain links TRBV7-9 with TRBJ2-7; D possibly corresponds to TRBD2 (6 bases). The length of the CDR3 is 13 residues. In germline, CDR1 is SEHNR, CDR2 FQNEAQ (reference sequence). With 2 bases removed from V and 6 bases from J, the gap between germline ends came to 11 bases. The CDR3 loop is CASSLWGDLEQYF. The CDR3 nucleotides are TGTGCCAGCAGCTTATGGGGGGATCTCGAGCAGTACTTC.

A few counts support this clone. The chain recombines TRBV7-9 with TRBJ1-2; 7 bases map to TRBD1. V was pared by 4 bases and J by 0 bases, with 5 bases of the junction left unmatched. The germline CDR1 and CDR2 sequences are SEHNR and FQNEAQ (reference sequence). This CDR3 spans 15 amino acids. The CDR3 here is CASSSTGTANYGYTF. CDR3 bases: TGTGCCAGCAGCTCGACCGGGACAGCTAACTATGGCTACACCTTC.

CDR3 bases: TGTGCCTGCGGGGGGCTGGTACAGTTCTTC. It is translated as CACGGLVQFF. The chain has TRBV30 and TRBJ2-1; maybe TRBD2 (7 bases). The CDR3 consists of 10 residues. CDR1 is GTSNPN and CDR2 is SVGIG in the germline V gene (reference sequence). V dropped 6 bases and J dropped 13 bases, with 13 bases sitting between them.